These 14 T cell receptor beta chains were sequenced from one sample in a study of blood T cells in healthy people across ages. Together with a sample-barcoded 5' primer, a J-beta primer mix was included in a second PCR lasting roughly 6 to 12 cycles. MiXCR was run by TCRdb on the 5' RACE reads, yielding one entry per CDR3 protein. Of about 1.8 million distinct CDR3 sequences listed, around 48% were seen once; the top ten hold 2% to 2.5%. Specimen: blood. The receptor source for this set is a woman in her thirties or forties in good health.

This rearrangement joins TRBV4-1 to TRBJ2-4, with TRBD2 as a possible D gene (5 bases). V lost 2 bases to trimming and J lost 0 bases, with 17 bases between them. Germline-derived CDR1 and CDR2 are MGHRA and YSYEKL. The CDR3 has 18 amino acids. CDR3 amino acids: CASSQNPLEGQAKNIQYF. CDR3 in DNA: TGCGCCAGCAGCCAAAATCCCCTTGAGGGCCAAGCCAAAAACATTCAGTACTTC.

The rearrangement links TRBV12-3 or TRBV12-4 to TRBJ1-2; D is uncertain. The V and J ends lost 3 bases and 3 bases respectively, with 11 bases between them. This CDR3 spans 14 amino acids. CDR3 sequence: CASSFGWEYYGYTF. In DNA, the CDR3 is TGTGCCAGCAGTTTTGGCTGGGAGTACTATGGCTACACCTTC.

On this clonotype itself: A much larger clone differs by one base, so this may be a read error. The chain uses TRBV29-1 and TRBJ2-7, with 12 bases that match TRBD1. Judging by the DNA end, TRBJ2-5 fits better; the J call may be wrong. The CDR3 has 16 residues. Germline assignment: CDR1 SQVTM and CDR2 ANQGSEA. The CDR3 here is CSVDRVSGQGAETQYF. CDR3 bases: TGCAGCGTTGACAGGGTATCGGGACAGGGGGCCGAGACCCAGTACTTC.

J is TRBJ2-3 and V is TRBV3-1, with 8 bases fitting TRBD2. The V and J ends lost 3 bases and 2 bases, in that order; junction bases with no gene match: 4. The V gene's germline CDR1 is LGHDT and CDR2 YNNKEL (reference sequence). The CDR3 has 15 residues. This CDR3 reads CASSHRGGATDTQYF. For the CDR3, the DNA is TGTGCCAGCAGCCATCGGGGGGGCGCCACAGATACGCAGTATTTT.

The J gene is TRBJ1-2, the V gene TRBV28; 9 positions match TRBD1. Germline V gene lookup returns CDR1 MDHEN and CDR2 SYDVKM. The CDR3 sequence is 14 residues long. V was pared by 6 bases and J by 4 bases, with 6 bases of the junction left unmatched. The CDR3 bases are TGTGCCAGCAGATCTACAGGGGGCGGCTATGGCTACACCTTC. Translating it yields CASRSTGGGYGYTF.

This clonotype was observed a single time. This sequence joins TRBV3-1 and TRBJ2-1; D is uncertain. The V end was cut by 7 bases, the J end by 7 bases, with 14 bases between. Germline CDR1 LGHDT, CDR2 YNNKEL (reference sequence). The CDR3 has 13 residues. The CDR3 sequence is CASTPGAENEQFF. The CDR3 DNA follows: TGTGCCAGCACGCCCGGAGCCGAGAATGAGCAGTTCTTC.

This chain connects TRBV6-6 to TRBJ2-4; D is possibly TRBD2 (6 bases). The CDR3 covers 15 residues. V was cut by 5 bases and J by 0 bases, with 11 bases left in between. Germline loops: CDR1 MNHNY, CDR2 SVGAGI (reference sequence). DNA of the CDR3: TGTGCCAGCAGTCACTGGCGGGGAGCCAAAAACATTCAGTACTTC. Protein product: CASSHWRGAKNIQYF.

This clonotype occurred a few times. CDR3 in DNA: TGTGCCAGCAGCGAAATGTTTCCTGGGACAGAGCAGTTCTTC. Encoded protein: CASSEMFPGTEQFF. The V and J genes are TRBV7-2 and TRBJ2-1; possible D gene TRBD1, 6 bases. V dropped 5 bases and J dropped 10 bases, with 18 bases sitting between them. This CDR3 region has 14 residues. Germline V gene lookup returns CDR1 SGHTA and CDR2 FQGNSA. The full variable domain, in which reference TRBV7-2 and TRBJ2-1 provide the parts outside the CDR3, is GAGVSQSPSNKVTEKGKDVELRCDPISGHTALYWYRQSLGQGLEFLIYFQGNSAPDKSGLPSDRFSAERTGGSVSTLTIQRTQQEDSAVYLCASSEMFPGTEQFFGPGTRLTVL.

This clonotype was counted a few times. This CDR3 reads CASSQEWGESYEQYF. The CDR3 nucleotides are TGTGCCAGCAGCCAAGAATGGGGAGAATCCTACGAGCAGTACTTC. This rearrangement joins TRBV4-2 to TRBJ2-7, with D perhaps matching TRBD2 (5 bases). This CDR3 comprises 15 residues. With 0 bases removed from V and 1 base from J, the gap between germline ends came to 10 bases. In germline, CDR1 is LGHNA, CDR2 YNFKEQ.

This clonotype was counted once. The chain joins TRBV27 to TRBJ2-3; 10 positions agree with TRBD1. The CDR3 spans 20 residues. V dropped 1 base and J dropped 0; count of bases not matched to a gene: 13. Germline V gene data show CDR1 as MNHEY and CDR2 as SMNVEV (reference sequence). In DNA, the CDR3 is TGTGCCAGCAGTTTATGGGCGGACAGGGGGTTCCTTACTAGCACAGATACGCAGTATTTT. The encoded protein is CASSLWADRGFLTSTDTQYF.

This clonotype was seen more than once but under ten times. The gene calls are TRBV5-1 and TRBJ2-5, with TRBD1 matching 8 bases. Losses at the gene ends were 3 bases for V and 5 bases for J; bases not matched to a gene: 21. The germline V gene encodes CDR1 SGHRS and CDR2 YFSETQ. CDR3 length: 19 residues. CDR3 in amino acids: CASSYPTGEVLAGVETQYF. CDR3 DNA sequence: TGCGCCAGCAGCTACCCGACAGGGGAGGTGTTAGCTGGTGTGGAGACCCAGTACTTC. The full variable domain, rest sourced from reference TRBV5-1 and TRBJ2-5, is KAGVTQTPRYLIKTRGQQVTLSCSPISGHRSVSWYQQTPGQGLQFLFEYFSETQRNKGNFPGRFSGRQFSNSRSEMNVSTLELGDSALYLCASSYPTGEVLAGVETQYFGPGTRLLVL.

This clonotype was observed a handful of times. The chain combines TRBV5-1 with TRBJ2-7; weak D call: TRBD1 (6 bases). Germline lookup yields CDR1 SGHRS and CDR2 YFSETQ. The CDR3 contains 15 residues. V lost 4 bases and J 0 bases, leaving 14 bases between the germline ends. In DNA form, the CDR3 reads TGCGCCAGCAGCACCAACAGGGCCAGCTCCTACGAGCAGTACTTC. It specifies CASSTNRASSYEQYF.

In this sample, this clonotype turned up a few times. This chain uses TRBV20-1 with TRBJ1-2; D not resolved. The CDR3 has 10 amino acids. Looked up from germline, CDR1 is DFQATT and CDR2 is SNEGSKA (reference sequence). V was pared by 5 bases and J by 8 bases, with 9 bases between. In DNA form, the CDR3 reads TGCAGTGCTCAGAGGGAGGGCTACACCTTC. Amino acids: CSAQREGYTF.

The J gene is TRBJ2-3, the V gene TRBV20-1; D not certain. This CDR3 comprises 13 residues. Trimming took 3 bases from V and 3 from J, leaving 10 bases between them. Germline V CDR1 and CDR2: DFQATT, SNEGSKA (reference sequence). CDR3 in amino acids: CSARRLPTDTQYF. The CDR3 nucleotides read TGCAGTGCTAGGAGATTACCGACAGATACGCAGTATTTT.